Listed below are T cell receptor beta chains from one sample, sequenced in a study of T cells in Graves' hyperthyroidism and ophthalmopathy. MiXCR was run by TCRdb on the multiplex PCR reads, yielding one entry per CDR3 protein. Here the sample spans around 560,000 distinct CDR3 sequences, about a sixth being singletons. The sequencing input was blood. These TCRs come from a woman younger than 35 with Graves' hyperthyroidism. Both conserved end residues are part of each CDR3. A D gene is named only where the DNA matches it firmly. Clone size is shown for a subset of rows, as once, few, many or a class of expanded clone.

clone_size: -; j_call: TRBJ1-5; d_call: -; v_call: TRBV6-2/TRBV6-3; cdr3_length: 16; cdr3_aa: CASSSLRGSSNQPQHF; cdr3_nt: TGTGCCAGCAGTTCTCTACGGGGGTCCAGCAATCAGCCCCAGCATTTT
clone_size: few; j_call: TRBJ2-5; d_call: -; v_call: TRBV19; cdr3_length: 13; cdr3_aa: CASSGGLRGTQYF; cdr3_nt: TGTGCCAGTAGTGGCGGGCTGCGAGGGACCCAGTACTTC
clone_size: -; j_call: TRBJ1-4; d_call: -; v_call: TRBV4-1; cdr3_length: 14; cdr3_aa: CASSPRLTNEKLFF; cdr3_nt: TGCGCCAGCAGCCCCCGCTTGACTAATGAAAAACTGTTTTTT
clone_size: -; j_call: TRBJ1-6; d_call: -; v_call: TRBV18; cdr3_length: 15; cdr3_aa: CASSPPGAGNSPLHF; cdr3_nt: TGTGCCAGCTCACCACCGGGGGCAGGTAATTCACCCCTCCACTTT
clone_size: few; j_call: TRBJ2-1; d_call: TRBD2; v_call: TRBV25-1; cdr3_length: 17; cdr3_aa: CASSESGTSGSPYEQFF; cdr3_nt: TGTGCCAGCAGTGAATCCGGGACTAGCGGGAGCCCCTATGAGCAGTTCTTC
clone_size: medium-sized; j_call: TRBJ2-3; d_call: TRBD2; v_call: TRBV12-3/TRBV12-4; cdr3_length: 11; cdr3_aa: CASTGGDTQYF; cdr3_nt: TGTGCCAGCACGGGGGGAGATACGCAGTATTTT
clone_size: many; j_call: TRBJ2-1; d_call: TRBD2; v_call: TRBV20-1; cdr3_length: 15; cdr3_aa: CSARDQAGVYNEQFF; cdr3_nt: TGCAGTGCTAGAGATCAAGCGGGAGTCTACAATGAGCAGTTCTTC
clone_size: many; j_call: TRBJ2-7; d_call: TRBD2; v_call: TRBV7-8; cdr3_length: 16; cdr3_aa: CASSLASGGLLSEQYF; cdr3_nt: TGTGCCAGCAGCTTAGCGAGCGGGGGGCTCCTTTCAGAGCAGTACTTC
clone_size: -; j_call: TRBJ2-3; d_call: TRBD2; v_call: TRBV6-2/TRBV6-3; cdr3_length: 14; cdr3_aa: CATRDYTSTDTQYF; cdr3_nt: TGTGCCACCCGGGACTACACTAGCACAGATACGCAGTATTTT
clone_size: -; j_call: TRBJ2-5; d_call: -; v_call: TRBV20-1; cdr3_length: 14; cdr3_aa: CSALSGRAQETQYF; cdr3_nt: TGCAGTGCTCTTAGTGGCAGGGCCCAAGAGACCCAGTACTTC
clone_size: few; j_call: TRBJ2-5; d_call: -; v_call: TRBV6-6; cdr3_length: 13; cdr3_aa: CASSYRRRETQYF; cdr3_nt: TGTGCCAGCAGTTACCGAAGGAGGGAGACCCAGTACTTC
clone_size: -; j_call: TRBJ1-4; d_call: -; v_call: TRBV6-1; cdr3_length: 15; cdr3_aa: CASSEFTAHNEKLFF; cdr3_nt: TGTGCCAGCAGTGAATTCACCGCACATAATGAAAAACTGTTTTTT
clone_size: many; j_call: TRBJ1-1; d_call: -; v_call: TRBV5-8; cdr3_length: 16; cdr3_aa: CASSFPGRLENTEAFF; cdr3_nt: TGTGCCAGCAGCTTTCCAGGCCGCCTTGAGAACACTGAAGCTTTCTTT
clone_size: -; j_call: TRBJ2-5; d_call: TRBD2; v_call: TRBV20-1; cdr3_length: 16; cdr3_aa: CSASPGGPTIQETQYF; cdr3_nt: TGCAGTGCTTCACCGGGGGGACCTACTATCCAAGAGACCCAGTACTTC
clone_size: many; j_call: TRBJ2-1; d_call: -; v_call: TRBV24-1; cdr3_length: 14; cdr3_aa: CATSETTGKNEQFF; cdr3_nt: TGTGCCACCAGTGAAACGACAGGAAAAAATGAGCAGTTCTTC
clone_size: -; j_call: TRBJ2-7; d_call: TRBD2; v_call: TRBV5-1; cdr3_length: 16; cdr3_aa: CASSLQGSGGAGEQYF; cdr3_nt: TGCGCCAGCAGCCTTCAGGGGAGCGGGGGGGCAGGCGAGCAGTACTTC
clone_size: many; j_call: TRBJ1-5; d_call: TRBD1; v_call: TRBV29-1; cdr3_length: 14; cdr3_aa: CSVTQGVGNQPQHF; cdr3_nt: TGCAGCGTAACACAGGGGGTTGGCAATCAGCCCCAGCATTTT
clone_size: many; j_call: TRBJ1-5; d_call: TRBD1; v_call: TRBV28; cdr3_length: 16; cdr3_aa: CASSSSRTGNNQPQHF; cdr3_nt: TGTGCCAGCAGTTCCAGCCGGACAGGGAACAATCAGCCCCAGCATTTT
clone_size: -; j_call: TRBJ2-1; d_call: TRBD1; v_call: TRBV7-2; cdr3_length: 16; cdr3_aa: CASSFPGQGIYNEQFF; cdr3_nt: TGTGCCAGCAGCTTCCCGGGACAGGGAATCTACAATGAGCAGTTCTTC
clone_size: -; j_call: TRBJ2-5; d_call: TRBD2; v_call: TRBV19; cdr3_length: 16; cdr3_aa: CASSIDRWEGQETQYF; cdr3_nt: TGTGCCAGTAGTATAGATCGGTGGGAGGGACAAGAGACCCAGTACTTC
clone_size: -; j_call: TRBJ1-1; d_call: TRBD1; v_call: TRBV24-1; cdr3_length: 15; cdr3_aa: CATSDIGQGGDEAFF; cdr3_nt: TGTGCCACCAGTGACATAGGACAGGGGGGGGATGAAGCTTTCTTT
clone_size: -; j_call: TRBJ1-5; d_call: -; v_call: TRBV29-1; cdr3_length: 13; cdr3_aa: CSAVAGLNQPQHF; cdr3_nt: TGCAGCGCAGTGGCAGGCCTCAATCAGCCCCAGCATTTT
clone_size: -; j_call: TRBJ2-7; d_call: -; v_call: TRBV15; cdr3_length: 14; cdr3_aa: CATSREGGLYEQYF; cdr3_nt: TGTGCCACCAGCAGAGAGGGCGGACTCTACGAGCAGTACTTC
clone_size: -; j_call: TRBJ2-7; d_call: -; v_call: TRBV9; cdr3_length: 14; cdr3_aa: CASSVGSTPYEQYF; cdr3_nt: TGTGCCAGCAGCGTGGGATCGACTCCCTACGAGCAGTACTTC
clone_size: -; j_call: TRBJ2-7; d_call: -; v_call: TRBV7-2; cdr3_length: 14; cdr3_aa: CASSLGQAVYEQYF; cdr3_nt: TGTGCCAGCAGCTTAGGACAGGCTGTCTACGAGCAGTACTTC
clone_size: many; j_call: TRBJ2-1; d_call: -; v_call: TRBV12-3/TRBV12-4; cdr3_length: 11; cdr3_aa: CASSLTAGQFF; cdr3_nt: TGTGCCAGCAGTTTAACTGCGGGGCAGTTCTTC
clone_size: -; j_call: TRBJ1-2; d_call: TRBD1; v_call: TRBV6-5; cdr3_length: 15; cdr3_aa: CASSYGTGSHYGYTF; cdr3_nt: TGTGCCAGCAGTTACGGGACAGGGTCCCACTATGGCTACACCTTC
clone_size: many; j_call: TRBJ2-1; d_call: -; v_call: TRBV20-1; cdr3_length: 11; cdr3_aa: CSARRPAEQFF; cdr3_nt: TGCAGTGCTAGGAGACCGGCTGAGCAGTTCTTC
clone_size: many; j_call: TRBJ1-2; d_call: -; v_call: TRBV5-1; cdr3_length: 14; cdr3_aa: CASSPSGDRYGYTF; cdr3_nt: TGCGCCAGCAGCCCCAGCGGGGATCGCTATGGCTACACCTTC
clone_size: many; j_call: TRBJ1-2; d_call: -; v_call: TRBV3-1; cdr3_length: 14; cdr3_aa: CASSQDMRDGGYTF; cdr3_nt: TGTGCCAGCAGCCAAGATATGAGGGACGGGGGCTACACCTTC
clone_size: few; j_call: TRBJ1-5; d_call: -; v_call: TRBV20-1; cdr3_length: 15; cdr3_aa: CSARDVSWGNQPQHF; cdr3_nt: TGCAGTGCTAGAGATGTAAGCTGGGGAAATCAGCCCCAGCATTTT
clone_size: many; j_call: TRBJ2-5; d_call: TRBD1; v_call: TRBV6-1; cdr3_length: 15; cdr3_aa: CASSQQGANQETQYF; cdr3_nt: TGTGCCAGCAGCCAACAGGGGGCAAACCAGGAGACCCAGTACTTC
clone_size: -; j_call: TRBJ2-1; d_call: -; v_call: TRBV14; cdr3_length: 11; cdr3_aa: CASSRQGRQFF; cdr3_nt: TGTGCCAGCAGCCGGCAGGGTAGGCAGTTCTTC
clone_size: -; j_call: TRBJ1-2; d_call: TRBD1; v_call: TRBV7-8; cdr3_length: 14; cdr3_aa: CASSLALAGGGYTF; cdr3_nt: TGTGCCAGCAGCTTAGCTCTGGCAGGGGGCGGCTACACCTTC
clone_size: few; j_call: TRBJ2-3; d_call: -; v_call: TRBV12-5; cdr3_length: 15; cdr3_aa: CASGLVLRGSDTQYF; cdr3_nt: TGTGCTAGTGGTTTGGTACTTCGGGGCTCAGATACGCAGTATTTT
clone_size: -; j_call: TRBJ1-6; d_call: -; v_call: TRBV4-1; cdr3_length: 15; cdr3_aa: CASSQDREYNSPLHF; cdr3_nt: TGCGCCAGCAGCCAAGACAGAGAGTATAATTCACCCCTCCACTTT
clone_size: few; j_call: TRBJ1-2; d_call: TRBD1; v_call: TRBV9; cdr3_length: 16; cdr3_aa: CASSVGYRGPNYGYTF; cdr3_nt: TGTGCCAGCAGCGTAGGCTACAGGGGGCCTAACTATGGCTACACCTTC
clone_size: -; j_call: TRBJ1-4; d_call: TRBD1; v_call: TRBV28; cdr3_length: 16; cdr3_aa: CASMGTALATNEKLFF; cdr3_nt: TGTGCCAGCATGGGGACAGCACTTGCAACTAATGAAAAACTGTTTTTT
clone_size: many; j_call: TRBJ2-1; d_call: TRBD2; v_call: TRBV12-3/TRBV12-4; cdr3_length: 16; cdr3_aa: CASSFLTSGSIDEQFF; cdr3_nt: TGTGCCAGCAGTTTCTTGACTAGCGGGAGTATCGATGAGCAGTTCTTC
clone_size: few; j_call: TRBJ2-7; d_call: TRBD2; v_call: TRBV5-1; cdr3_length: 16; cdr3_aa: CASSLGLAASSYEQYF; cdr3_nt: TGCGCCAGCAGCCTGGGACTAGCGGCCTCCTCCTACGAGCAGTACTTC
clone_size: few; j_call: TRBJ2-2; d_call: TRBD1; v_call: TRBV3-1; cdr3_length: 15; cdr3_aa: CASSQETGGTGELFF; cdr3_nt: TGCGCCAGCAGCCAAGAGACAGGGGGGACCGGGGAGCTGTTTTTT
clone_size: -; j_call: TRBJ2-2; d_call: -; v_call: TRBV3-1; cdr3_length: 16; cdr3_aa: CASSQVGGANTGELFF; cdr3_nt: TGTGCCAGCAGCCAAGTCGGGGGTGCGAACACCGGGGAGCTGTTTTTT
clone_size: many; j_call: TRBJ2-5; d_call: TRBD2; v_call: TRBV20-1; cdr3_length: 14; cdr3_aa: CSAREPAGQETQYF; cdr3_nt: TGCAGTGCTAGAGAGCCAGCGGGGCAAGAGACCCAGTACTTC
clone_size: few; j_call: TRBJ1-5; d_call: -; v_call: TRBV7-2; cdr3_length: 18; cdr3_aa: CASSLGGVAYAGNQPQHF; cdr3_nt: TGTGCCAGCAGCTTAGGGGGGGTCGCCTATGCGGGCAATCAGCCCCAGCATTTT
clone_size: many; j_call: TRBJ1-6; d_call: -; v_call: TRBV12-3/TRBV12-4; cdr3_length: 16; cdr3_aa: CASSLQLIGRHSPLHF; cdr3_nt: TGTGCCAGCAGTTTACAATTGATAGGGAGGCATTCACCCCTCCACTTT
clone_size: many; j_call: TRBJ2-7; d_call: -; v_call: TRBV4-1; cdr3_length: 14; cdr3_aa: CASSPEVNSYEQYF; cdr3_nt: TGCGCCAGCAGCCCTGAGGTGAATTCTTACGAGCAGTACTTC
clone_size: once; j_call: TRBJ1-3; d_call: -; v_call: TRBV24-1; cdr3_length: 15; cdr3_aa: CATSDTPGSGNTIYF; cdr3_nt: TGTGCCACCAGTGACACACCCGGCTCTGGAAACACCATATATTTT
clone_size: many; j_call: TRBJ2-5; d_call: TRBD2; v_call: TRBV12-3/TRBV12-4; cdr3_length: 16; cdr3_aa: CASSLRSPSGQETQYF; cdr3_nt: TGTGCCAGCAGTTTGAGGTCTCCTAGCGGCCAAGAGACCCAGTACTTC
clone_size: few; j_call: TRBJ1-1; d_call: -; v_call: TRBV20-1; cdr3_length: 12; cdr3_aa: CSAPNRETEAFF; cdr3_nt: TGCAGTGCTCCCAACAGGGAAACTGAAGCTTTCTTT
clone_size: -; j_call: TRBJ1-2; d_call: TRBD1; v_call: TRBV7-8; cdr3_length: 14; cdr3_aa: CASSLGDRESGYTF; cdr3_nt: TGTGCCAGCAGCTTAGGAGACAGGGAATCTGGCTACACCTTC
clone_size: -; j_call: TRBJ2-7; d_call: -; v_call: TRBV30; cdr3_length: 15; cdr3_aa: CAWSALGQGSYEQYF; cdr3_nt: TGTGCCTGGAGCGCACTAGGGCAGGGCTCCTACGAGCAGTACTTC
clone_size: many; j_call: TRBJ1-1; d_call: -; v_call: TRBV3-1; cdr3_length: 13; cdr3_aa: CASTRLSGTEAFF; cdr3_nt: TGTGCCAGCACCAGACTTAGTGGAACTGAAGCTTTCTTT
clone_size: -; j_call: TRBJ1-1; d_call: -; v_call: TRBV6-1; cdr3_length: 12; cdr3_aa: CASRLGGSEAFF; cdr3_nt: TGTGCCAGCAGACTGGGGGGCTCTGAAGCTTTCTTT
clone_size: few; j_call: TRBJ2-1; d_call: TRBD2; v_call: TRBV19; cdr3_length: 17; cdr3_aa: CASIGLAGGSMGNEQFF; cdr3_nt: TGTGCCAGTATCGGACTAGCGGGAGGGAGTATGGGGAATGAGCAGTTCTTC
clone_size: many; j_call: TRBJ2-7; d_call: -; v_call: TRBV6-2/TRBV6-3; cdr3_length: 17; cdr3_aa: CASSYRVRRAGHYEQYF; cdr3_nt: TGTGCCAGCAGTTATCGAGTCCGGAGGGCGGGGCACTACGAGCAGTACTTC
clone_size: few; j_call: TRBJ1-1; d_call: -; v_call: TRBV6-1; cdr3_length: 16; cdr3_aa: CASKGLPGKMNTEAFF; cdr3_nt: TGTGCCAGCAAAGGCCTGCCAGGAAAAATGAACACTGAAGCTTTCTTT
clone_size: -; j_call: TRBJ2-7; d_call: -; v_call: TRBV20-1; cdr3_length: 10; cdr3_aa: CSASNYEQYF; cdr3_nt: TGCAGTGCTAGTAACTACGAGCAGTACTTC
clone_size: few; j_call: TRBJ2-5; d_call: -; v_call: TRBV6-5; cdr3_length: 16; cdr3_aa: CASSYRDIVRTETQYF; cdr3_nt: TGTGCCAGCAGTTACCGGGATATTGTCAGGACGGAGACCCAGTACTTC
clone_size: many; j_call: TRBJ2-3; d_call: -; v_call: TRBV28; cdr3_length: 18; cdr3_aa: CASSFGAWTGRLGDTQYF; cdr3_nt: TGTGCCAGCAGTTTTGGCGCCTGGACGGGACGCCTGGGAGATACGCAGTATTTT
clone_size: many; j_call: TRBJ2-3; d_call: -; v_call: TRBV24-1; cdr3_length: 14; cdr3_aa: CATSPGLPTDTQYF; cdr3_nt: TGTGCCACCAGCCCCGGACTTCCCACAGATACGCAGTATTTT